This T cell receptor (beta chain) was sequenced in a study of cytomegalovirus exposure and HLA in healthy donors. Broader study findings: Within an earlier analysis, most TCR beta V segments proved productive either about 90% or about 30% of the time.

Worth noting for this clone: Its specificity is unknown.

CDR1 is SGHDT, CDR2 YYEEEE, per germline. Trimming took off 0 bases at V and 5 bases at J, with 8 bases between the two ends. The CDR3 spans 13 residues. With 60 Vbeta and 13 Jbeta primers, the PCR was carried out. Profiling relied on immunoSEQ multiplex PCR, and the TCRdb table lists in-frame clones only, not all of them. The sample shows under 45,000 clones, 70% to 80% of them seen only once. This chain connects TRBV5-6 to TRBJ1-1; D is ambiguous. The clonotype was recovered from a young man in good health and CMV-seronegative. Sequenced material: PBMCs. Here the CDR3 DNA reads TGTGCCAGCAGCTTGGGGGAGAGGACTGAAGCTTTCTTT. This codes for CASSLGERTEAFF. The full variable domain, rest sourced from reference TRBV5-6 and TRBJ1-1, is DAGVTQSPTHLIKTRGQQVTLRCSPKSGHDTVSWYQQALGQGPQFIFQYYEEEERQRGNFPDRFSGHQFPNYSSELNVNALLLGDSALYLCASSLGERTEAFFGQGTRLTVV.